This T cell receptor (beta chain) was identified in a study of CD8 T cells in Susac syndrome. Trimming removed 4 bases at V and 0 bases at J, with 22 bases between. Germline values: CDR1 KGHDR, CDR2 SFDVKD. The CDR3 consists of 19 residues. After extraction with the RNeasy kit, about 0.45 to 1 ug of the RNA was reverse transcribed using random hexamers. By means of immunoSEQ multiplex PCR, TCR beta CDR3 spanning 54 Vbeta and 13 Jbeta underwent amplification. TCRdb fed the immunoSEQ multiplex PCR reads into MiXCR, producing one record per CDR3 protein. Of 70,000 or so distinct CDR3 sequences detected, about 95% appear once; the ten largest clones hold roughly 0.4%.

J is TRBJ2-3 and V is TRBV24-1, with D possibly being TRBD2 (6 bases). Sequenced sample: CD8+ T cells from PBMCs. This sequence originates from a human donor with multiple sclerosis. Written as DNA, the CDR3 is TGTGCCACCAGTGACTCCGGAGGGGCGGCAGGGCCGAGCACAGATACGCAGTATTTT. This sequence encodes CATSDSGGAAGPSTDTQYF.